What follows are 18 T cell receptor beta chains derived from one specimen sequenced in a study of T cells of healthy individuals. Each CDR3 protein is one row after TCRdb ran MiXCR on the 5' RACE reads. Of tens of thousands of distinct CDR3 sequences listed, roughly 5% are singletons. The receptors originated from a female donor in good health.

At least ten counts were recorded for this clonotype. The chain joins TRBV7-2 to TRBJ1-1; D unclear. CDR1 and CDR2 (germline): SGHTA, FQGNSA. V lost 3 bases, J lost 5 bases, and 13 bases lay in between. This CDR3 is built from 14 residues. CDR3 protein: CASSFGRRGTEAFF. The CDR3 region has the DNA TGTGCCAGCAGCTTTGGTAGAAGAGGGACTGAAGCTTTCTTT.

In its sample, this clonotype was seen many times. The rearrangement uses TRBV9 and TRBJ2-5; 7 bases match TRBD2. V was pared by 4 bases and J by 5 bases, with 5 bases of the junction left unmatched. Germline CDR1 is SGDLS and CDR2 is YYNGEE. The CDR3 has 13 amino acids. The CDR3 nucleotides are TGTGCCAGCAGCCGCGGGAGATCGGAGACCCAGTACTTC. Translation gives CASSRGRSETQYF.

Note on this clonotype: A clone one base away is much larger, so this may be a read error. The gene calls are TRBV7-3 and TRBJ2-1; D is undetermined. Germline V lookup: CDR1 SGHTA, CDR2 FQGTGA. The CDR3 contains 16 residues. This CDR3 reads CASSRDGSSSYNVQFF. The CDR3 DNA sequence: TGTGCCAGCAGCCGCGACGGTTCGAGCTCCTACAATGTGCAGTTCTTC.

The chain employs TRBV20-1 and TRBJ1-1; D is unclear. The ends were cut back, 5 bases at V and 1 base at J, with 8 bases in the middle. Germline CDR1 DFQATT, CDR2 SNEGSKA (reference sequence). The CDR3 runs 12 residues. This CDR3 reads CSALSGNTEAFF. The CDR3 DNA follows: TGCAGTGCTCTCTCAGGGAACACTGAAGCTTTCTTT.

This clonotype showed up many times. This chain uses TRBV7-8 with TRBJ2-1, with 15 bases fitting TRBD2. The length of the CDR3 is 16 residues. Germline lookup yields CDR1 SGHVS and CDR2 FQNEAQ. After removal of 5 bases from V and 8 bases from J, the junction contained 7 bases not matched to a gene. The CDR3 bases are TGTGCCAGCAGCCAAGGGACTAGCGGGAGGCGTGATGAGCAGTTCTTC. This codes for CASSQGTSGRRDEQFF.

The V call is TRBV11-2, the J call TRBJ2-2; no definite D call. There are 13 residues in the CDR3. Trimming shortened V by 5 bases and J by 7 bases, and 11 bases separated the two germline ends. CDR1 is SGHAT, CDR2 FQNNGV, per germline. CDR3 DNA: TGTGCCAGCAGCCCCCAAGGCGACGGGGAGCTGTTTTTT. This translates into CASSPQGDGELFF.

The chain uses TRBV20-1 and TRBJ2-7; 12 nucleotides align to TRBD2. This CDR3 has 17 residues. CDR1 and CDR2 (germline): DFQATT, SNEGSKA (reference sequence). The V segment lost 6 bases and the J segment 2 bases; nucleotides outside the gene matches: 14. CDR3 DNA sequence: TGCAGTGCACCGGGACTAGCGGGCCGGATGCGCACCTACGAGCAGTACTTC. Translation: CSAPGLAGRMRTYEQYF.

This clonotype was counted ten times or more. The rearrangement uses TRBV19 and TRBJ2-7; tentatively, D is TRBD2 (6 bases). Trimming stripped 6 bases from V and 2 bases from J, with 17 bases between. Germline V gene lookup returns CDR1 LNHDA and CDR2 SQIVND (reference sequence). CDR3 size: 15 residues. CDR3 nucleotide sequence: TGTGCCAGTAGCAAGGACCCAGGAGGGGCCTACGAGCAGTACTTC. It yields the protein CASSKDPGGAYEQYF.

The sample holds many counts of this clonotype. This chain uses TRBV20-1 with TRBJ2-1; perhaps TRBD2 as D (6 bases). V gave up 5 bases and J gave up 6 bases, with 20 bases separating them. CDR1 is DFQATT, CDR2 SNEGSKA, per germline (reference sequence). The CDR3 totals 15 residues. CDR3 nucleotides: TGCAGTGCTCCTAGAAGGGGACTGAGCCCCAATGAGCAGTTCTTC. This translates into CSAPRRGLSPNEQFF.

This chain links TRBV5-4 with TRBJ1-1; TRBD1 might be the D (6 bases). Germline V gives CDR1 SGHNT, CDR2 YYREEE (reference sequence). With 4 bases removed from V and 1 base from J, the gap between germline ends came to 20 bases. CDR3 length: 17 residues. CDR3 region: CASSGWTDSLTNTEAFF. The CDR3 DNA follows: TGTGCCAGCAGCGGGTGGACAGACAGTTTGACGAACACTGAAGCTTTCTTT.

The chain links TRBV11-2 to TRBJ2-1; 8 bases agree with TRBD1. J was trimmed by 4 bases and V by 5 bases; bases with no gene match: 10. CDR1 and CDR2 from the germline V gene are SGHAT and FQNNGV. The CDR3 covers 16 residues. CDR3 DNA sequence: TGTGCCAGCAGCACCTACCCCGGGACAGGTTACAATGAGCAGTTCTTC. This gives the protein CASSTYPGTGYNEQFF.

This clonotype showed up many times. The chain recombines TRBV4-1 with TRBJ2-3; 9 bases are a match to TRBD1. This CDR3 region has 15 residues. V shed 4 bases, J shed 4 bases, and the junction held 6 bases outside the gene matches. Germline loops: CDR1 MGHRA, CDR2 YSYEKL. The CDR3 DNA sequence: TGCGCCAGCAGCCTGACAGGGGGTCTAGCAGATACGCAGTATTTT. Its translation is CASSLTGGLADTQYF.

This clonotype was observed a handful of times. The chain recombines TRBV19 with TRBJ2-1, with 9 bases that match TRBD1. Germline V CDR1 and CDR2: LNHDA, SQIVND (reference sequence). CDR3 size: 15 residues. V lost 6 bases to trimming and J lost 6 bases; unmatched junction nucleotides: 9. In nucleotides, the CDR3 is TGTGCCAGTAGCTCGGGACAGGGCGTGCGCAATGAGCAGTTCTTC. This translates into CASSSGQGVRNEQFF.

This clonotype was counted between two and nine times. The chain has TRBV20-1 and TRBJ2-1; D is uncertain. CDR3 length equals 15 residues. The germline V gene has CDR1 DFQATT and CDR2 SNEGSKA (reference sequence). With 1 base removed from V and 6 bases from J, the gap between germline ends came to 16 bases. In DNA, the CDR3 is TGCAGTGCTAGAGCCTCCGAGACTCCCCTCAATGAGCAGTTCTTC. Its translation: CSARASETPLNEQFF.

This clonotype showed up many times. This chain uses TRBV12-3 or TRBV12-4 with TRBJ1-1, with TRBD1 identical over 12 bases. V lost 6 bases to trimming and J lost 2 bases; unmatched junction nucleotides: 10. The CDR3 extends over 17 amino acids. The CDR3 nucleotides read TGTGCCAGCAGACATAAACTCGGGACAGGGGGCAACACTGAAGCTTTCTTT. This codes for CASRHKLGTGGNTEAFF.

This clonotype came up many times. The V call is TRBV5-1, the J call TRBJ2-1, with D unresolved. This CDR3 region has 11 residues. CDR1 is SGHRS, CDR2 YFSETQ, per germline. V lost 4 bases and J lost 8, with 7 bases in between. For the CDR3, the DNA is TGCGCCAGCAGCGTGGGCCATGAGCAGTTCTTC. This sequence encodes CASSVGHEQFF.

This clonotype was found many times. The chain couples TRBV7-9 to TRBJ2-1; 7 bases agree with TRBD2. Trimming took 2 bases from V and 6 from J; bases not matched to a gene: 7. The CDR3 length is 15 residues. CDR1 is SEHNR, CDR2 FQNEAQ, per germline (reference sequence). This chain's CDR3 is CASSLLREYTNEQFF. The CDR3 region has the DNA TGTGCCAGCAGCTTACTGCGGGAGTATACCAATGAGCAGTTCTTC.

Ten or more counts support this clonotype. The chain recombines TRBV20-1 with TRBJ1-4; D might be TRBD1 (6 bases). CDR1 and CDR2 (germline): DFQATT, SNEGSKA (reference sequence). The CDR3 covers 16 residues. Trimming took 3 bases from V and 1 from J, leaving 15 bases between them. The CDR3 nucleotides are TGCAGTGCTAGCTCCGGGACACCGTTAACTAATGAAAAACTGTTTTTT. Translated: CSASSGTPLTNEKLFF.